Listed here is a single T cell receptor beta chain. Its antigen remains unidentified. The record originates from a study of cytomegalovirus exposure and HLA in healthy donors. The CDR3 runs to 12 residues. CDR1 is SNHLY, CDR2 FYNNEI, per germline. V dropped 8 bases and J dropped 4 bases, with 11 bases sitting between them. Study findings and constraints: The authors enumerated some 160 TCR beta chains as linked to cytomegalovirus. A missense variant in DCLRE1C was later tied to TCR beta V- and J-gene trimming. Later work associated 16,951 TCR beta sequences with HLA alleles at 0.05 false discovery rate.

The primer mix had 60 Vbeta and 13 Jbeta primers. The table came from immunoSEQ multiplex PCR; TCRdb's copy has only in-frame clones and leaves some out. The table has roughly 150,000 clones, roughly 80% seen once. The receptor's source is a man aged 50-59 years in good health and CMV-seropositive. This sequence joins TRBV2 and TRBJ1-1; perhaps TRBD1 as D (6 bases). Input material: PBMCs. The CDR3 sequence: CASDEGGTEAFF. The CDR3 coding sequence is TGTGCCAGCGACGAAGGGGGCACTGAAGCTTTCTTT. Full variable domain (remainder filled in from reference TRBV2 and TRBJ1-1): EPEVTQTPSHQVTQMGQEVILRCVPISNHLYFYWYRQILGQKVEFLVSFYNNEISEKSEIFDDQFSVERPDGSNFTLKIRSTKLEDSAMYFCASDEGGTEAFFGQGTRLTVV.